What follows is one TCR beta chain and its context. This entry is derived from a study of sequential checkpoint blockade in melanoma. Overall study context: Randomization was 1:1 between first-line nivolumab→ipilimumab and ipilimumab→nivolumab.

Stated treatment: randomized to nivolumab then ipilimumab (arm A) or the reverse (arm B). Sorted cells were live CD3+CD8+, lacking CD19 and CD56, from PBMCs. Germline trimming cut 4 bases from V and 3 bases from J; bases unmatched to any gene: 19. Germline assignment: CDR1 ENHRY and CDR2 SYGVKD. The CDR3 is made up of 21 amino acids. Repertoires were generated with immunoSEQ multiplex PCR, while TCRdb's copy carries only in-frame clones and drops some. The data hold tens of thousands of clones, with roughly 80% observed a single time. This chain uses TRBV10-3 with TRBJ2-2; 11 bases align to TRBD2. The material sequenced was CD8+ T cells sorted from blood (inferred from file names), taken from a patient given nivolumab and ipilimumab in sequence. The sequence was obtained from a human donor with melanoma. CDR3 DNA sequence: TGTGCCATCAGTGCGCCCGAGGGGGGATATGGGACTAGCGGATACACCGGGGAGCTGTTTTTT. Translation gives CAISAPEGGYGTSGYTGELFF.